This entry describes one TCR beta chain. The data derive from a study of blood T cell repertoires in COVID-19. Study at large: Acute and convalescent COVID-19 specimens originated in the United States, Italy and Spain.

Trimming removed 5 bases from V and 8 bases from J, with 13 bases in between. Germline V gene lookup returns CDR1 SEHNR and CDR2 FQNEAQ (reference sequence). The CDR3 has 13 residues. Per the original data handling: Nucleated cell number was recorded as an estimate derived from reference gene primer amplification. The assay was immunoSEQ multiplex PCR, and TCRdb's table has in-frame clones only and misses some. The V and J calls and clone size are taken from that table; D and trimming were inferred from the DNA. The sample has 200,000 to 300,000 clones; approximately 80% are singletons. The sample was peripheral blood. The V gene is TRBV7-9, the J gene TRBJ1-5, with TRBD1 as a possible D gene (5 bases). This clonotype was sampled from a man in his fifties or sixties with acute or convalescent COVID-19. CDR3 coding DNA: TGTGCCAGCAGCCGCCAGCCGGGGGAGCCCCAGCATTTT. This codes for CASSRQPGEPQHF.